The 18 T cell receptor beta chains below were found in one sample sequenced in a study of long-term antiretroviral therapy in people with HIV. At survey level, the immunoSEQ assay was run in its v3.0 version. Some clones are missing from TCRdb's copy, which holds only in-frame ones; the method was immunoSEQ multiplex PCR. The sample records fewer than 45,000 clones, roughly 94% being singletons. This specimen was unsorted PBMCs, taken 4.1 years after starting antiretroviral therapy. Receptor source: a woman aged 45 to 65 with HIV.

The CDR3 is CASSLEAVINYGYTF. Here the CDR3 DNA reads TGTGCCAGCAGCTTGGAGGCAGTTATTAACTATGGCTACACCTTC. The chain employs TRBV5-8 and TRBJ1-2; no firm D call. Germline CDR1 SGHTS, CDR2 YDEGEE. The CDR3 consists of 15 residues. The V and J ends lost 0 bases and 1 base respectively, with 10 bases between them.

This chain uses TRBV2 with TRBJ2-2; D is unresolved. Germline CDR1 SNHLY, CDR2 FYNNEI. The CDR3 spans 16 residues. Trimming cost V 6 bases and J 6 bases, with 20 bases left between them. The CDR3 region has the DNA TGTGCCAGCAGATTGGGTCCTACTTCATCATCCGGGGAGCTGTTTTTT. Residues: CASRLGPTSSSGELFF. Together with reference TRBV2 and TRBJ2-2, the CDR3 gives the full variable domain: EPEVTQTPSHQVTQMGQEVILRCVPISNHLYFYWYRQILGQKVEFLVSFYNNEISEKSEIFDDQFSVERPDGSNFTLKIRSTKLEDSAMYFCASRLGPTSSSGELFFGEGSRLTVL.

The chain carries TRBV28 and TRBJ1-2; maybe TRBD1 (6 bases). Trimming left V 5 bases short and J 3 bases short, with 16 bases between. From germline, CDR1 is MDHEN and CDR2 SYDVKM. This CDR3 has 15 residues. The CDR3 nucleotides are TGTGCCAGCAGTGTAGGGGGTCCTTTTGACTATGGCTACACCTTC. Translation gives CASSVGGPFDYGYTF.

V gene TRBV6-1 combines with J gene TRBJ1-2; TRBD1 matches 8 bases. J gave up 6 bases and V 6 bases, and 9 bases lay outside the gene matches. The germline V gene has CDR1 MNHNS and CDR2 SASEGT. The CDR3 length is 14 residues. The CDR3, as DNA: TGTGCCAGCAGCGGATTGGACAGGGAGGATGGCTACACCTTC. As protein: CASSGLDREDGYTF.

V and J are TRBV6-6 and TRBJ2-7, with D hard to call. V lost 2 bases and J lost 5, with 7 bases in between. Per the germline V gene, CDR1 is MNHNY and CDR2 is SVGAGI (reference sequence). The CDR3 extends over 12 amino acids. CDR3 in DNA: TGTGCCAGCAGTTACCGGACGGACGAGCAGTACTTC. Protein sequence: CASSYRTDEQYF.

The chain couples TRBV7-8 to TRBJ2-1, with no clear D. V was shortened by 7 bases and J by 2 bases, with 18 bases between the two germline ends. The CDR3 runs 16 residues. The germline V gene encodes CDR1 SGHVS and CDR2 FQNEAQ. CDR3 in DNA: TGTGCCAGCACCCTCAACAGCTGGACCACCTACAATGAGCAGTTCTTC. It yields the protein CASTLNSWTTYNEQFF.

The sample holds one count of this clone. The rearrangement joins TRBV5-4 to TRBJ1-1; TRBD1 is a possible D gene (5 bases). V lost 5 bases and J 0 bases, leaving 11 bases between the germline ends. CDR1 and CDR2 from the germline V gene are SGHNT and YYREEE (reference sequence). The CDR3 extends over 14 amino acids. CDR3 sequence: CASSSEGMNTEAFF. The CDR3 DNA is TGTGCCAGCAGTTCGGAGGGGATGAACACTGAAGCTTTCTTT.

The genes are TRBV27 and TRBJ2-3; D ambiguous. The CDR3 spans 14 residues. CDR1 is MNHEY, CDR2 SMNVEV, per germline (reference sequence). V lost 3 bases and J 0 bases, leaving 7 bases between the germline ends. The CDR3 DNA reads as TGTGCCAGCAGTTTTTTGGCCAGCACAGATACGCAGTATTTT. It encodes CASSFLASTDTQYF.

CDR3: CASSQSGTGRSNYGYTF. The CDR3 DNA is TGCGCCAGCAGCCAATCGGGGACAGGGAGGTCGAACTATGGCTACACCTTC. The V and J genes are TRBV4-3 and TRBJ1-2, with 9 bases matching TRBD1. The CDR3 spans 17 residues. Trimming took 2 bases from V and 2 from J; bases not matched to a gene: 9. Germline lookup yields CDR1 LGHNA and CDR2 YSLEER.

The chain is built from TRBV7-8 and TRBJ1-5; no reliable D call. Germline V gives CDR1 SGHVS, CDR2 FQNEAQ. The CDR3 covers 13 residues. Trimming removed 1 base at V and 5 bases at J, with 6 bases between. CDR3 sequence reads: CASSLVDDQPQHF. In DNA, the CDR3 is TGTGCCAGCAGCTTAGTGGATGATCAGCCCCAGCATTTT.

CDR3 sequence (DNA): TGCGCCAGCAGCTTAAGCGTGGGATTAGGGGCCAACGTCCTGACTTTC. Amino acid sequence: CASSLSVGLGANVLTF. This chain links TRBV5-1 with TRBJ2-6, with D hard to call. This CDR3 region has 16 residues. Trimming removed 2 bases from V and 4 bases from J, with 13 bases in between. Germline CDR1 and CDR2: SGHRS and YFSETQ. Variable domain in full (rest from reference TRBV5-1 and TRBJ2-6): KAGVTQTPRYLIKTRGQQVTLSCSPISGHRSVSWYQQTPGQGLQFLFEYFSETQRNKGNFPGRFSGRQFSNSRSEMNVSTLELGDSALYLCASSLSVGLGANVLTFGAGSRLTVL.

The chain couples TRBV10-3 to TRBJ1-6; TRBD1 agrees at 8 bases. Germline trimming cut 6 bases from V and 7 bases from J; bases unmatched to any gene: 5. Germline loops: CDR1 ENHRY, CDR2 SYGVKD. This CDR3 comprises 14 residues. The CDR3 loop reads CAIRETGGNSPLHF. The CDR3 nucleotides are TGTGCCATCAGAGAAACAGGGGGGAATTCACCCCTCCACTTT.

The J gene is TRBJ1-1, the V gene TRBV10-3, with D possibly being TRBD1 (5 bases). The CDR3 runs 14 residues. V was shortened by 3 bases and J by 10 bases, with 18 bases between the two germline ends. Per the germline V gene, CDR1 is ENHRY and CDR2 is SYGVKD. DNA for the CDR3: TGTGCCATCAGTGATATTTCGGGGGGTTATGGAGCTTTCTTT. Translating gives CAISDISGGYGAFF.

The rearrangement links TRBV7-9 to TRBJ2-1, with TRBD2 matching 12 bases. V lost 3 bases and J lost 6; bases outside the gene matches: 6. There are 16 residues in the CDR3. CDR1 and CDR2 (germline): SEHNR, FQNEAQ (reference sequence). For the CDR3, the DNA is TGTGCCAGCAGCTTGGCTAGCGGGGGGGGCCCCAATGAGCAGTTCTTC. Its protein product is CASSLASGGGPNEQFF. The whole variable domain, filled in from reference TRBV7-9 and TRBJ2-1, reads DTGVSQNPRHKITKRGQNVTFRCDPISEHNRLYWYRQTLGQGPEFLTYFQNEAQLEKSRLLSDRFSAERPKGSFSTLEIQRTEQGDSAMYLCASSLASGGGPNEQFFGPGTRLTVL.

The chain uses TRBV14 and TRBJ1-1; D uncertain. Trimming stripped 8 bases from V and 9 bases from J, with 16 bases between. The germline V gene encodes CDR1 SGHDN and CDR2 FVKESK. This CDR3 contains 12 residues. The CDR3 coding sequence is TGTGCCAGCGCCCACGGAGGGCGGCAAGCTTTCTTT. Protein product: CASAHGGRQAFF.

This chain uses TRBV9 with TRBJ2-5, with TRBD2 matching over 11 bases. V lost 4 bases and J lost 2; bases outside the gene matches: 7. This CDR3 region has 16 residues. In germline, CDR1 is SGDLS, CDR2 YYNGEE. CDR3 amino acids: CASSPRLAGGQETQYF. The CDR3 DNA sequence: TGTGCCAGCAGCCCCCGTCTAGCGGGGGGTCAAGAGACCCAGTACTTC.

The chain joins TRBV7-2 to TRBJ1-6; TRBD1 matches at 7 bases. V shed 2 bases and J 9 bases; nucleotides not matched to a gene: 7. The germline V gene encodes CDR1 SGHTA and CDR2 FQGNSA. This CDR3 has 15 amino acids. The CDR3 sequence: CASSLPGRGTSPLHF. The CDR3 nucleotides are TGTGCCAGCAGCTTACCGGGCAGGGGGACTTCACCCCTCCACTTT.

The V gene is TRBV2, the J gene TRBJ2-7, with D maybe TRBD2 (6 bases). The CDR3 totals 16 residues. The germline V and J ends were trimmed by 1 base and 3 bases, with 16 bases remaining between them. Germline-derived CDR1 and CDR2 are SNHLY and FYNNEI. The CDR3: CASSEGFYGGGYEQYF. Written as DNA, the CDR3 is TGTGCCAGCAGTGAAGGGTTTTACGGGGGAGGCTACGAGCAGTACTTC.